Below, one TCR beta chain is given with its context. Its antigen is still unknown. Generated by immunoSEQ multiplex PCR, the TCRdb table keeps only in-frame clones and is missing some. The table has approximately 150,000 clones, 90% seen once. The data belong to a study of T cell responses to AZD1222 COVID-19 vaccine. Study in general: Pooling covered second doses at about 4 or about 12 weeks.

The CDR3 is 15 residues long. CDR1 and CDR2 (germline): SGHTA, FQGNSA. V dropped 3 bases and J dropped 2 bases, with 13 bases sitting between them. General study points: No day 14 peak samples; only post-peak repertoires were characterized.

The receptor was derived from an adult in good health. The J gene is TRBJ1-2, the V gene TRBV7-2; possible D gene TRBD1, 5 bases. The specimen was peripheral blood, collected on day 0 of AZD1222 vaccination. CDR3 bases: TGTGCCAGCAGCTTGCCCAGGGATGGGAACTATGGCTACACCTTC. Translation: CASSLPRDGNYGYTF. Supplemented by reference TRBV7-2 and TRBJ1-2, the full variable domain reads GAGVSQSPSNKVTEKGKDVELRCDPISGHTALYWYRQSLGQGLEFLIYFQGNSAPDKSGLPSDRFSAERTGGSVSTLTIQRTQQEDSAVYLCASSLPRDGNYGYTFGSGTRLTVV.